These 17 T cell receptor beta chains originate from one sample sequenced in a study of blood T cell repertoires in COVID-19. TCRdb's table, derived via immunoSEQ multiplex PCR, lists solely in-frame clones and lacks some. The data contain approximately 180,000 clones, about 85% of them seen just once; the ten biggest clones take up 6.2%. Sequenced material: PBMCs or T cells enriched from blood (not recorded which). These receptor sequences come from a man between 40 and 49 years old who had recovered from COVID-19.

The chain combines TRBV6-5 with TRBJ1-2; D is ambiguous. Germline CDR1 reads MNHEY; CDR2 reads SVGAGI. The CDR3 extends over 13 amino acids. Trimming cost V 3 bases and J 6 bases, with 11 bases left between them. The CDR3 spells CASSYGGWDGYTF. In DNA, the CDR3 is TGTGCCAGCAGTTATGGCGGGTGGGATGGCTACACCTTC.

The V and J genes are TRBV28 and TRBJ2-7, with 8 bases aligning to TRBD1. CDR3 length equals 14 residues. Trimming took 5 bases from V and 2 from J; bases not matched to a gene: 5. Germline CDR1 reads MDHEN; CDR2 reads SYDVKM. This chain's CDR3 is CASSPGQGTYEQYF. The CDR3 DNA is TGTGCCAGCAGTCCTGGACAGGGAACCTACGAGCAGTACTTC.

The chain recombines TRBV12-3 or TRBV12-4 with TRBJ1-2; D gene uncertain. This CDR3 is 13 amino acids long. The germline V and J ends were trimmed by 9 bases and 2 bases, with 13 bases remaining between them. In nucleotides, the CDR3 is TGTGCCAGTAAACGGCGGCCGAACTATGGCTACACCTTC. Its protein is CASKRRPNYGYTF.

The V gene is TRBV18, the J gene TRBJ2-2; D might be TRBD2 (6 bases). Germline lookup yields CDR1 KGHSH and CDR2 LQKENI. Between the trimmed V and J ends, which lost 4 bases and 2 bases, there was a span of 14 bases. CDR3 size: 16 residues. Here the CDR3 DNA reads TGTGCCAGCTCACTCCTCCGCGGGGAAAACACCGGGGAGCTGTTTTTT. This codes for CASSLLRGENTGELFF.

This clone appeared a few times. The chain couples TRBV15 to TRBJ2-7, with 10 bases identical to TRBD1. V trimming: 5 bases; J trimming: 2 bases; junction bases outside the gene matches: 6. CDR3 length: 15 residues. The germline gives CDR1 LNHNV, CDR2 YYDKDF (reference sequence). The CDR3 is CATSAEGTGAYEQYF. CDR3 DNA: TGTGCCACCAGCGCCGAAGGGACAGGGGCCTACGAGCAGTACTTC.

CDR3 region: CASTHSNTEAFF. The CDR3 DNA is TGTGCCAGTACCCACTCGAACACTGAAGCTTTCTTT. The chain has TRBV19 and TRBJ1-1, with D uncertain. The V gene lost 7 bases and the J gene lost 1 base, with 7 bases spanning the gap. Per the germline V gene, CDR1 is LNHDA and CDR2 is SQIVND (reference sequence). CDR3 length: 12 residues.

The chain is built from TRBV30 and TRBJ1-1; maybe TRBD1 (5 bases). The CDR3 has 15 residues. CDR1 is GTSNPN, CDR2 SVGIG, per germline (reference sequence). V was clipped by 3 bases and J by 3 bases, with 17 bases between them. The DNA of the CDR3 is TGTGCCTGGAGCGAAAGGAGGGGCGGTGACACTGAAGCTTTCTTT. It specifies CAWSERRGGDTEAFF. The full variable domain, completed using reference TRBV30 and TRBJ1-1, is SQTIHQWPATLVQPVGSPLSLECTVEGTSNPNLYWYRQAAGRGLQLLFYSVGIGQISSEVPQNLSASRPQDRQFILSSKKLLLSDSGFYLCAWSERRGGDTEAFFGQGTRLTVV.

V usage is TRBV25-1 and J usage is TRBJ1-6, with 7 nucleotides matching TRBD1. Germline values: CDR1 MGHDK, CDR2 SYGVNS. CDR3 length: 15 amino acids. The junction had 7 bases not matched to a gene; V was cut back by 1 base and J by 10 bases. CDR3 DNA: TGTGCCAGCAGTGAATTCAAGGGGGCGAGGTCACCCCTCCACTTT. This gives the protein CASSEFKGARSPLHF.

This chain joins TRBV30 and TRBJ2-7; TRBD1 matches 9 bases. V was pared by 5 bases and J by 1 base, with 9 bases of the junction left unmatched. This CDR3 comprises 15 residues. The germline V gene has CDR1 GTSNPN and CDR2 SVGIG (reference sequence). CDR3 DNA sequence: TGTGCCTGGGATCCCGGGGACAGGGTATCCTACGAGCAGTACTTC. It specifies CAWDPGDRVSYEQYF.

The gene calls are TRBV6-5 and TRBJ1-5; 7 bases fit TRBD1. Germline V CDR1 and CDR2: MNHEY, SVGAGI. This CDR3 comprises 14 residues. The trim removed 6 bases at V and 6 bases at J, leaving 8 bases unmatched. CDR3 in amino acids: CASRNDRVLQPQHF. As DNA, the CDR3 is TGTGCCAGCAGGAACGACAGGGTCCTTCAGCCCCAGCATTTT.

The rearrangement joins TRBV6-1 to TRBJ2-3; D gene ambiguous. CDR3 length: 17 residues. Germline V lookup: CDR1 MNHNS, CDR2 SASEGT. Deletions cut 4 bases from V and 2 bases from J, with 19 bases between. CDR3: CASSGVVGGSYTDTQYF. CDR3 coding DNA: TGTGCCAGCAGTGGGGTTGTAGGCGGTTCTTACACAGATACGCAGTATTTT.

The chain combines TRBV30 with TRBJ1-6; possible D gene TRBD1, 5 bases. Germline V gene lookup returns CDR1 GTSNPN and CDR2 SVGIG (reference sequence). The germline V and J ends were trimmed by 2 bases and 7 bases, with 12 bases remaining between them. This CDR3 has 14 amino acids. In DNA, the CDR3 is TGTGCCTGGAGTCGGGGACGGGAGAATTCACCCCTCCACTTT. Translated: CAWSRGRENSPLHF.

This clone appeared a single time. The chain recombines TRBV18 with TRBJ2-2; 9 bases are shared with TRBD1. Germline CDR1 and CDR2: KGHSH and LQKENI. This CDR3 region has 17 residues. Trimming took 5 bases from V and 5 from J; bases not matched to a gene: 12. Here the CDR3 DNA reads TGTGCCAGCTCATCTGAACAGGGGGCCCAAGGAACCGGGGAGCTGTTTTTT. Amino acids: CASSSEQGAQGTGELFF.

The rearrangement joins TRBV9 to TRBJ1-1; a weak D match, TRBD1 (5 bases). The V end was cut by 0 bases, the J end by 1 base, with 13 bases between. CDR1 SGDLS and CDR2 YYNGEE come from the germline V gene. This CDR3 has 16 amino acids. CDR3: CASSVGSGNRNTEAFF. The CDR3 DNA follows: TGTGCCAGCAGCGTAGGGTCAGGGAACCGGAACACTGAAGCTTTCTTT.

The genes are TRBV5-1 and TRBJ2-1; the D gene is possibly TRBD1 (6 bases). Trimming took 3 bases from V and 10 from J, leaving 17 bases between them. The CDR3 consists of 14 residues. Germline loops: CDR1 SGHRS, CDR2 YFSETQ. The DNA of the CDR3 is TGCGCCAGCAGCTCCTTACTCACAGGGCAGGAGCAGTTCTTC. It yields the protein CASSSLLTGQEQFF. Filled out from reference TRBV5-1 and TRBJ2-1, the complete variable domain reads KAGVTQTPRYLIKTRGQQVTLSCSPISGHRSVSWYQQTPGQGLQFLFEYFSETQRNKGNFPGRFSGRQFSNSRSEMNVSTLELGDSALYLCASSSLLTGQEQFFGPGTRLTVL.

The chain links TRBV10-2 to TRBJ1-1; D unclear. The CDR3 is 14 residues long. Germline loops: CDR1 WSHSY, CDR2 SAAADI. V was pared by 2 bases and J by 2 bases, with 9 bases between. CDR3: CASSEEGLNTEAFF. CDR3 in DNA: TGCGCCAGCAGTGAGGAGGGCCTAAACACTGAAGCTTTCTTT.

In DNA, the CDR3 is TGTGCCACCGCGTTTCTAGCGGAGTCCGAGCAGTACTTC. Translation gives CATAFLAESEQYF. The chain combines TRBV6-5 with TRBJ2-7, with 7 bases fitting TRBD2. CDR3 length: 13 amino acids. From germline, CDR1 is MNHEY and CDR2 SVGAGI. The J segment lost 6 bases and the V segment lost 10 bases, leaving 12 bases of the junction unmatched.